This T cell receptor beta chain was identified in a study of CXCR3-negative and CXCR3-positive naive CD8 T cells. Study results and caveats: Naive CXCR3-positive and CXCR3-negative cells shared TRBV-TRBJ usage; memory cells diverged. Relative to CXCR3-negative naive cells, CXCR3-positive naive cells had more hydrophobic TRB CDR3s.

It was by 5' RACE with UMI labels that the TRB cDNA libraries were prepared. TCRdb reanalyzed the 5' RACE reads, giving one entry per CDR3 protein sequence and no DNA. This repertoire includes roughly 110,000 distinct CDR3 sequences. Per CD8+ T cell subset, triplicate sorts of approximately 290,000 cells each were done. Points on this clonotype: Its antigen is unknown.

Germline CDR1 reads SGHTA; CDR2 reads FQGTGA. This CDR3 contains 14 residues. The V and J genes are TRBV7-3 and TRBJ1-6; TCRdb outputs TRBD1, but without DNA this stays unchecked. What was sequenced was naive CXCR3+ CD8+ T cells from blood. Indicated subset: CD45RO-CCR7+CD27+CD95- naive CD8+ T cells expressing CXCR3 (TNR3+). The receptor was isolated from a human donor in good health. Some clones in this sample may be carry-over from other donors' samples. CDR3 residues: CASSLTGGLSPLHF.